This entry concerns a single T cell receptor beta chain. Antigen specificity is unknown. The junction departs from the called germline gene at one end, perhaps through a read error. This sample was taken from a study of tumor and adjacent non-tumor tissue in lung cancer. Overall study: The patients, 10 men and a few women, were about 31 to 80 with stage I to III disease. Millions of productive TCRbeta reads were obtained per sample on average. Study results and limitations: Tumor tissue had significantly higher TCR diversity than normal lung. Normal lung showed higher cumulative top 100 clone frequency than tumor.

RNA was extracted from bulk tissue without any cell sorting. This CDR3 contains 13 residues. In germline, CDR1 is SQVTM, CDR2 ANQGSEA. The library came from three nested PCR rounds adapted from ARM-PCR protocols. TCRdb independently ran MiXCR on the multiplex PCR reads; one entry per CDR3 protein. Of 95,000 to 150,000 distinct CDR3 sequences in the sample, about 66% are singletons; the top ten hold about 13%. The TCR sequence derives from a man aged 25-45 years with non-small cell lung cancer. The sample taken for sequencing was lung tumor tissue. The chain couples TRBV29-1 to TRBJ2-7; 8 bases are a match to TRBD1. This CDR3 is CSVRDRSSYEHYF. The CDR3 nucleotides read TGCAGCGTCCGGGACAGGAGCTCCTACGAGCACTACTTT.